This T cell receptor beta chain emerged from a study of blood T cell repertoires in COVID-19. On the study more broadly: Material from acute and convalescent COVID-19 was sourced from the United States, Italy and Spain. The analysed material was cDNA or gDNA that came from T cells, B-cell-depleted T cells, or PBMCs.

Under the authors' procedure: Estimated nucleated cell counts came from reference gene primer amplification. Repertoires were generated with immunoSEQ multiplex PCR, while TCRdb's copy carries only in-frame clones and drops some. That table gives V, J and clone size, and the DNA gave D and trimming. This table has hundreds of thousands of clones, 82% appearing once. V was pared by 3 bases and J by 8 bases, with 16 bases between. Germline loops: CDR1 DFQATT, CDR2 SNEGSKA (reference sequence). The CDR3 is made up of 13 amino acids. Two consecutive negative NP/OP PCR tests, clearance, or resolved symptoms defined Cohort 3 recovery.

This receptor was identified in a woman in her fifties or sixties who had recovered from COVID-19. The chain carries TRBV20-1 and TRBJ1-2; D gene uncertain. Sequencing input: PBMCs or T cells enriched from blood (not recorded which). The CDR3 spells CSASVGGVSGYTF. CDR3 nucleotides: TGCAGTGCTAGTGTGGGCGGGGTGAGCGGCTACACCTTC.